This T cell receptor beta chain derives from a study of T cell responses to AZD1222 COVID-19 vaccine. Study-wide results and caveats: Dominant CD4 TCR responses targeted spike regions 160-218 and 743-854. Just a handful of AZD1222 recipients tested seropositive at baseline. With two AZD1222 doses given, Spike-specific TCR breadth and depth both rose. The peak T cell response came first, and repertoires were sampled only after it.

TCRdb's table, derived via immunoSEQ multiplex PCR, lists solely in-frame clones and lacks some. The sample carries around 150,000 clones, about 90% recorded once. CDR1 is SGHRS and CDR2 is YFSETQ in the germline V gene. The CDR3 length is 15 residues. Trimming removed 2 bases at V and 4 bases at J, with 15 bases between. As to this clone: Its matching antigen is unknown.

Source: peripheral blood, taken on day 0 of MenACWY control vaccination. The genes are TRBV5-1 and TRBJ1-1, with D possibly being TRBD1 (6 bases). This sequence originates from an adult in good health. The CDR3 is CASSLLQGGGTEAFF. CDR3 nucleotides: TGCGCCAGCAGCTTATTACAGGGAGGGGGCACTGAAGCTTTCTTT.